The 8 T cell receptor beta chains reported below all come from one sample, sequenced in a study of shared clonotypes between healthy human individuals. Sequenced by immunoSEQ multiplex PCR; TCRdb stores in-frame clones only, minus some. The sample contains roughly 500,000 clones, around 80% of which appear only once. What was sequenced was PBMCs. The receptor source for this set is a middle-aged woman in good health. Some clones in this sample may be carry-over from other donors' samples.

Details on this clone: One end of the junction fails to match germline, which may point to a read error. This chain links TRBV2 with TRBJ2-1, with no clear D. The CDR3 covers 13 residues. Germline V gene data show CDR1 as SNHLY and CDR2 as FYNNEI. DNA for the CDR3: TGTGCCAGCAGGGAAGGGCCGAACAATGAGCAGTTCTTC. This translates into CASREGPNNEQFF.

The chain is built from TRBV23-1 and TRBJ2-6; no reliable D call. TRBV23-1 qualifies as an ORF whose function is uncertain. CDR3 length: 16 residues. V shed 8 bases and J shed 0 bases, with 14 bases lying between them. The chain's CDR3 is CASQSPRFSGANVLTF. CDR3 coding DNA: TGCGCCAGCCAATCCCCGAGGTTCTCTGGGGCCAACGTCCTGACTTTC.

As to this clone: Other DNA sequences in this specimen translate into the identical CDR3. The CDR3 DNA sequence: TGTGCCAGCAGCTTAGGCGGTAATTCACCCCTCCACTTT. It specifies CASSLGGNSPLHF. The J gene is TRBJ1-6, the V gene TRBV11-2; no firm D call. The V gene lost 1 base and the J gene lost 6 bases, with 4 bases spanning the gap. This CDR3 region has 13 residues. Germline assignment: CDR1 SGHAT and CDR2 FQNNGV.

This clone has at least ten counts. The J gene is TRBJ1-6, the V gene TRBV27; the D gene is possibly TRBD1 (5 bases). The CDR3 runs 13 residues. The germline CDR1 and CDR2 sequences are MNHEY and SMNVEV (reference sequence). The germline V and J ends were trimmed by 6 bases and 13 bases, with 16 bases remaining between them. CDR3 protein: CASSGDGEGPLHF. The DNA of the CDR3 is TGTGCCAGCAGCGGGGACGGGGAGGGTCCCCTCCACTTT.

The chain couples TRBV11-2 to TRBJ2-7; D not resolved. Trimming removed 2 bases at V and 2 bases at J, with 4 bases between. Looked up from germline, CDR1 is SGHAT and CDR2 is FQNNGV. The CDR3 runs to 12 residues. CDR3 loop: CASSLRPYEQYF. The CDR3 DNA follows: TGTGCCAGCAGCTTAAGGCCCTACGAGCAGTACTTC.

The chain couples TRBV7-8 to TRBJ2-5; a possible D gene is TRBD2 (6 bases). The V end lost 5 bases, the J end lost 5 bases, and 9 bases lay between the germline ends. Per the germline V gene, CDR1 is SGHVS and CDR2 is FQNEAQ. The CDR3 consists of 12 residues. CDR3 DNA: TGTGCCAGCAGCCGGGGGTACGAGACCCAGTACTTC. Its translation: CASSRGYETQYF. Full variable domain (outside the CDR3, taken from reference TRBV7-8 and TRBJ2-5): GAGVSQSPRYKVAKRGQDVALRCDPISGHVSLFWYQQALGQGPEFLTYFQNEAQLDKSGLPSDRFFAERPEGSVSTLKIQRTQQEDSAVYLCASSRGYETQYFGPGTRLLVL.

The V and J genes are TRBV6-6 and TRBJ2-6; D unclear. Per germline, CDR1 MNHNY and CDR2 SVGAGI (reference sequence). The CDR3 length is 15 residues. The V end was cut by 2 bases, the J end by 0 bases, with 5 bases between. The CDR3 coding sequence is TGTGCCAGCAGTTACGGAGACTCTGGGGCCAACGTCCTGACTTTC. It codes for CASSYGDSGANVLTF.

Note on this clone: Other DNA sequences in the same sample also yield this CDR3. The V gene is TRBV28, the J gene TRBJ2-7, with a tentative D call TRBD2 (6 bases). Deletions cut 6 bases from V and 0 bases from J, with 12 bases between. The germline gives CDR1 MDHEN, CDR2 SYDVKM. The CDR3 spans 14 residues. The CDR3 bases are TGTGCCAGCAGATCAAGCGGGTCCTCCTACGAGCAGTACTTC. It translates to CASRSSGSSYEQYF.